This T cell receptor (beta chain) stems from a study of blood T cell repertoires in COVID-19. Study overall: Material from acute and convalescent COVID-19 was sourced from the United States, Italy and Spain. T cells, B-cell-depleted T cells, or PBMCs supplied cDNA or gDNA.

How the authors handled the data: Amplification with reference gene primers provided the estimates of nucleated cell counts. The assay was immunoSEQ multiplex PCR, and TCRdb's table has in-frame clones only and misses some. V, J and clone size reflect that table, while D and trimming were determined from the DNA. The repertoire includes 25,000 to 30,000 clones, approximately 85% of them detected once, and more than 7.5% sits in the top ten. V lost 1 base to trimming and J lost 0 bases, with 14 bases between them. CDR1 is KGHDR and CDR2 is SFDVKD in the germline V gene. CDR3 length: 17 amino acids. This clonotype was obtained from a woman aged 45-60 years with active COVID-19. The sequenced sample consisted of peripheral blood. This chain uses TRBV24-1 with TRBJ1-1; a possible D gene is TRBD1 (5 bases). The chain's CDR3 is CATSDLGPGLMNTEAFF. CDR3 in DNA: TGTGCCACCAGTGATTTAGGACCGGGACTCATGAACACTGAAGCTTTCTTT.